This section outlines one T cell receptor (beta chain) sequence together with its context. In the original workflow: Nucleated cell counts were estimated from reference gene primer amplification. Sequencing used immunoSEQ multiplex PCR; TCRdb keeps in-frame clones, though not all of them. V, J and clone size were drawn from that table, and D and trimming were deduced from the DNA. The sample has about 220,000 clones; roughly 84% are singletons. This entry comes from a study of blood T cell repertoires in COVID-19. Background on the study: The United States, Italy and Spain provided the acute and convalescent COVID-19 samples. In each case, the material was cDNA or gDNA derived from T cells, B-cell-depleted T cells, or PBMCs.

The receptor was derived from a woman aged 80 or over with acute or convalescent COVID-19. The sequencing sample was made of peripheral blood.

CDR3 protein: CATTQNTEAFF. CDR3 DNA: TGTGCCACGACTCAGAACACTGAAGCTTTCTTT. The chain recombines TRBV6-5 with TRBJ1-1; no definite D call. Germline V gene data show CDR1 as MNHEY and CDR2 as SVGAGI. V lost 10 bases and J 1 base, leaving 7 bases between the germline ends. The CDR3 is made up of 11 amino acids.